This T cell receptor (beta chain) was identified in a study of cytomegalovirus exposure and HLA in healthy donors. Study-wide findings and caveats: Roughly uniform sequencing depth across donors was assumed, possibly incorrectly. Association of a missense DCLRE1C variant with TCR beta V- and J-gene trimming was reported in a later analysis.

J was trimmed by 6 bases and V by 4 bases; bases with no gene match: 7. The CDR3 has 13 residues. In germline, CDR1 is SQVTM, CDR2 ANQGSEA. The study ran its PCR with 60 Vbeta and 13 Jbeta primers. The protocol was immunoSEQ multiplex PCR, while the TCRdb copy is restricted to in-frame clones and leaves out a portion. In the table there are 250,000 to 350,000 clones, 80% of which are singletons. Regarding this clone: Its antigen is as yet unknown.

Material: PBMCs. This TCR was recovered from a girl aged 2 to 9 in good health and CMV-seronegative. The chain links TRBV29-1 to TRBJ2-7, with 9 bases identical to TRBD2. CDR3 coding DNA: TGCAGCGTTGGGTTGACTAGCGGTGGCGAGCAGTACTTC. It specifies CSVGLTSGGEQYF.